This T cell receptor beta chain originates from a study of response to subunit inactivated influenza vaccine. Study-wide results and caveats: Each seasonal influenza vaccination recruits few new T cells, the authors suggested.

TCRdb reanalysed the RT-PCR reads using MiXCR and keeps one entry per CDR3 protein. The sample consists of about 520,000 distinct CDR3 sequences, roughly 25% of them appearing once. There are 17 residues in the CDR3. Trimming cost V 4 bases and J 5 bases, with 20 bases left between them. Germline V gene sequence: CDR1 MNHEY, CDR2 SVGAGI. In this sample, this clonotype turned up a few times. The antigen remains undetermined. This clonotype was sampled from a man aged 45 to 65 who received an inactivated influenza vaccine. The chain carries TRBV6-5 and TRBJ2-2; possible D gene TRBD2, 6 bases. Sequences were derived from CD4+ T cells sorted from PBMCs, sampled roughly 5 days after vaccination. The chain's CDR3 is CASSSIRRDSRTGELFF. Here the CDR3 DNA reads TGTGCCAGCAGTTCCATACGCCGGGACTCCCGAACCGGGGAGCTGTTTTTT.